Listed below are T cell receptor beta chains from one sample, sequenced in a study of T-cell reconstitution after alpha-beta-depleted transplantation in children. TCRdb reprocessed the PCR reads via MiXCR and lists one record per CDR3 protein. The table shows approximately 400,000 distinct CDR3 sequences, with about a tenth occurring only once. Sequencing used PBMCs from the stem cell graft donor, obtained from the stem cell graft. These receptors all come from a human donor who donated a stem cell graft to a child with acute myeloid leukemia. Each CDR3 is given with its conserved first and last residue.

cdr3_aa: CSTRRGRGTRSYNEQFF
j_call: TRBJ2-1
v_call: TRBV20-1

cdr3_aa: CASSQDPGNTEAFF
j_call: TRBJ1-1
v_call: TRBV4-1

cdr3_aa: CATSPDGSNQPQHF
j_call: TRBJ1-5
v_call: TRBV24-1

cdr3_aa: CASSQGPGQSYEQYF
j_call: TRBJ2-7
v_call: TRBV14

cdr3_aa: CSVEIAGGNEQFF
j_call: TRBJ2-1
v_call: TRBV29-1

cdr3_aa: CASSLLQRGSYNEQFF
j_call: TRBJ2-1
v_call: TRBV5-6

cdr3_aa: CASSLFGPYEQYF
j_call: TRBJ2-7
v_call: TRBV7-2

cdr3_aa: CASRPTATSSGNTIYF
j_call: TRBJ1-3
v_call: TRBV6-1

cdr3_aa: CASSLNRVMAAFF
j_call: TRBJ1-1
v_call: TRBV12-3/TRBV12-4

cdr3_aa: CASSNPPGNTIYF
j_call: TRBJ1-3
v_call: TRBV11-3

cdr3_aa: CASSLSQGNSPLHF
j_call: TRBJ1-6
v_call: TRBV5-1

cdr3_aa: CASSHSSTDTQYF
j_call: TRBJ2-3
v_call: TRBV3-1

cdr3_aa: CASSLALTSDLLGEQFF
j_call: TRBJ2-1
v_call: TRBV12-3/TRBV12-4

cdr3_aa: CASTGGPYNEQFF
j_call: TRBJ2-1
v_call: TRBV6-5

cdr3_aa: CASSLIGGAGTDTQYF
j_call: TRBJ2-3
v_call: TRBV18

cdr3_aa: CAWSGRTSATGELFF
j_call: TRBJ2-2
v_call: TRBV30

cdr3_aa: CAISGGVWETQYF
j_call: TRBJ2-5
v_call: TRBV10-3

cdr3_aa: CASSPSGEGRNEQFF
j_call: TRBJ2-1
v_call: TRBV5-4

cdr3_aa: CASSSEQGWTEAFF
j_call: TRBJ1-1
v_call: TRBV5-1

cdr3_aa: CASRNHLAVQETQYF
j_call: TRBJ2-5
v_call: TRBV6-2/TRBV6-3

cdr3_aa: CASGLDRAEETQYF
j_call: TRBJ2-5
v_call: TRBV12-5

cdr3_aa: CASTSGVGNTEAFF
j_call: TRBJ1-1
v_call: TRBV27

cdr3_aa: CATVSGRGRDEQYF
j_call: TRBJ2-7
v_call: TRBV6-2/TRBV6-3

cdr3_aa: CASSLDREREKLFF
j_call: TRBJ1-4
v_call: TRBV7-8

cdr3_aa: CSARAQGRETQYF
j_call: TRBJ2-5
v_call: TRBV20-1

cdr3_aa: CSARDLMMNTEAFF
j_call: TRBJ1-1
v_call: TRBV20-1

cdr3_aa: CASSLRLAPWTDTQYF
j_call: TRBJ2-3
v_call: TRBV11-2

cdr3_aa: CSVEGAGLGDEQFF
j_call: TRBJ2-1
v_call: TRBV29-1

cdr3_aa: CASRKTNQETQYF
j_call: TRBJ2-5
v_call: TRBV6-2/TRBV6-3

cdr3_aa: CASTEGLAGGEQFF
j_call: TRBJ2-1
v_call: TRBV5-1

cdr3_aa: CASSLGLDVDTQYF
j_call: TRBJ2-3
v_call: TRBV11-1

cdr3_aa: CASSGTLAGGKVGRQFF
j_call: TRBJ2-1
v_call: TRBV4-2

cdr3_aa: CASSLVQGHNEQFF
j_call: TRBJ2-1
v_call: TRBV5-1

cdr3_aa: CASSKGAGGTATLATF
j_call: TRBJ1-2
v_call: TRBV6-1

cdr3_aa: CASSLSSGGNEQFF
j_call: TRBJ2-1
v_call: TRBV7-9

cdr3_aa: CASSLGSGSHTGELFF
j_call: TRBJ2-2
v_call: TRBV7-6

cdr3_aa: CASSSNGGQGLAGPQHF
j_call: TRBJ1-5
v_call: TRBV7-7

cdr3_aa: CASSSQPSGGDGYTF
j_call: TRBJ1-2
v_call: TRBV5-1

cdr3_aa: CSAPGQNQETQYF
j_call: TRBJ2-5
v_call: TRBV20-1

cdr3_aa: CSVDGRGGYGYTF
j_call: TRBJ1-2
v_call: TRBV29-1

cdr3_aa: CASSEQGPGKTQYF
j_call: TRBJ2-5
v_call: TRBV10-1

cdr3_aa: CAWASLLAGLQETQYF
j_call: TRBJ2-5
v_call: TRBV30

cdr3_aa: CASSYSGASYEQYF
j_call: TRBJ2-7
v_call: TRBV6-2/TRBV6-3

cdr3_aa: CASSYSGLAGGYEQYF
j_call: TRBJ2-7
v_call: TRBV6-5

cdr3_aa: CASSQVQAGSPLHF
j_call: TRBJ1-6
v_call: TRBV4-1

cdr3_aa: CSVAGQGPYEQYF
j_call: TRBJ2-7
v_call: TRBV29-1

cdr3_aa: CASSLDSGPSYEQYF
j_call: TRBJ2-7
v_call: TRBV12-3/TRBV12-4

cdr3_aa: CASSLAEGARGSTGELFF
j_call: TRBJ2-2
v_call: TRBV7-7

cdr3_aa: CASRADSVEQFF
j_call: TRBJ2-1
v_call: TRBV12-3/TRBV12-4

cdr3_aa: CASSPWTGITEAFF
j_call: TRBJ1-1
v_call: TRBV25-1

cdr3_aa: CSALADSYNEQFF
j_call: TRBJ2-1
v_call: TRBV20-1

cdr3_aa: CASSLERVGAGELFF
j_call: TRBJ2-2
v_call: TRBV11-2

cdr3_aa: CSVAGGGGGANVLTF
j_call: TRBJ2-6
v_call: TRBV29-1

cdr3_aa: CSARGPGPSIRVNEQFF
j_call: TRBJ2-1
v_call: TRBV20-1

cdr3_aa: CASSYLTNSPLHF
j_call: TRBJ1-6
v_call: TRBV11-2

cdr3_aa: CASSLGHSEQYF
j_call: TRBJ2-7
v_call: TRBV6-5